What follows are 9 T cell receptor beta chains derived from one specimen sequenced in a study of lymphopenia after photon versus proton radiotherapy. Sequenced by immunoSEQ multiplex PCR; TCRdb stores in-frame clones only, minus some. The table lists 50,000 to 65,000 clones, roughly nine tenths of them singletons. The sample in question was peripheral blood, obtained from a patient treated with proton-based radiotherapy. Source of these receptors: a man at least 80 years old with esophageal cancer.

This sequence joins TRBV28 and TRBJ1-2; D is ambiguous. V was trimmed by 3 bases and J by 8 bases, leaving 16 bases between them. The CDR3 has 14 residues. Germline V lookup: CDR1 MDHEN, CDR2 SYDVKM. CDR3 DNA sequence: TGTGCCAGCAGTTTTAGCGAGGGCGCGGGGGGCTACACCTTC. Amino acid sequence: CASSFSEGAGGYTF.

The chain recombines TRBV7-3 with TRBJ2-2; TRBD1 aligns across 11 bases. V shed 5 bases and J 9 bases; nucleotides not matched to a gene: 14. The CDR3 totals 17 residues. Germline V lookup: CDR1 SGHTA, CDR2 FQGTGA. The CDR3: CASSTTGTGGTTRELFF. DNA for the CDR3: TGTGCCAGCAGCACCACCGGGACAGGGGGGACGACCCGGGAGCTGTTTTTT.

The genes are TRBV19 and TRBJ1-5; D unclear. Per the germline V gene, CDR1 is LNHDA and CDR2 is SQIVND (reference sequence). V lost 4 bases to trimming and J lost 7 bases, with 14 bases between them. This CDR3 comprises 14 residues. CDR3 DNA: TGTGCCAGTAGTACTCCGGGCCTGGGGCAGCCCCAGCATTTT. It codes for CASSTPGLGQPQHF.

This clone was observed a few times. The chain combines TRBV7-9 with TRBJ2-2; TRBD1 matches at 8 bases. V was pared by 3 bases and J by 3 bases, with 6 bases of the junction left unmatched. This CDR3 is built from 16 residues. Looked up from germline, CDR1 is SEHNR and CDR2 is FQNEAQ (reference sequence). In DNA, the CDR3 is TGTGCCAGCAGCTTTTCTTTACAGGGGGACACCGGGGAGCTGTTTTTT. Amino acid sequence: CASSFSLQGDTGELFF.

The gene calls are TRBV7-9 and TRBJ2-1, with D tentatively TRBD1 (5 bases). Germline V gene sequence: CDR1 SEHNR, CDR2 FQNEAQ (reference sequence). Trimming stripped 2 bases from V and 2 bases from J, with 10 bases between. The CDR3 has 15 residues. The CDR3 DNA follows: TGTGCCAGCAGCTTATATCAGGGTCCCTACAATGAGCAGTTCTTC. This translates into CASSLYQGPYNEQFF.

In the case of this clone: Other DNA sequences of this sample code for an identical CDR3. CDR3 residues: CASSLVGDPSTDTQYF. The CDR3 nucleotides are TGTGCCAGCAGCTTAGTCGGGGACCCTAGCACAGATACGCAGTATTTT. The chain joins TRBV7-2 to TRBJ2-3; D is perhaps TRBD1 or TRBD2 (5 bases each). The CDR3 runs to 16 residues. Germline V CDR1 and CDR2: SGHTA, FQGNSA. Trimming removed 1 base from V and 0 bases from J, with 11 bases in between.

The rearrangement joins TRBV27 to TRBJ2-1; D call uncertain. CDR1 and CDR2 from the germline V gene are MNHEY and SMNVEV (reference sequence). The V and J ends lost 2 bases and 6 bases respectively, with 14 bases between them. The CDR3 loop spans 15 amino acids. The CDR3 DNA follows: TGTGCCAGCAGTTTAAGGGCGCTAAATTCCAATGAGCAGTTCTTC. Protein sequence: CASSLRALNSNEQFF.

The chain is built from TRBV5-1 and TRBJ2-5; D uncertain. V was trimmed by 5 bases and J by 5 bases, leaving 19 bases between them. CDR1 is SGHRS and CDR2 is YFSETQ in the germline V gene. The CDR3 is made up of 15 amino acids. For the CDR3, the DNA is TGCGCCAGCAGATCCCTTAGCTTGATCGAGGAGACCCAGTACTTC. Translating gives CASRSLSLIEETQYF.

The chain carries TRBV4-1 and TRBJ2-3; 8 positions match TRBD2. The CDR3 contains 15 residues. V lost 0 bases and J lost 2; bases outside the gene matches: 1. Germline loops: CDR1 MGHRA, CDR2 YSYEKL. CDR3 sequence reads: CASSQEAGVTDTQYF. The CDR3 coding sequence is TGCGCCAGCAGCCAAGAAGCGGGGGTCACAGATACGCAGTATTTT.